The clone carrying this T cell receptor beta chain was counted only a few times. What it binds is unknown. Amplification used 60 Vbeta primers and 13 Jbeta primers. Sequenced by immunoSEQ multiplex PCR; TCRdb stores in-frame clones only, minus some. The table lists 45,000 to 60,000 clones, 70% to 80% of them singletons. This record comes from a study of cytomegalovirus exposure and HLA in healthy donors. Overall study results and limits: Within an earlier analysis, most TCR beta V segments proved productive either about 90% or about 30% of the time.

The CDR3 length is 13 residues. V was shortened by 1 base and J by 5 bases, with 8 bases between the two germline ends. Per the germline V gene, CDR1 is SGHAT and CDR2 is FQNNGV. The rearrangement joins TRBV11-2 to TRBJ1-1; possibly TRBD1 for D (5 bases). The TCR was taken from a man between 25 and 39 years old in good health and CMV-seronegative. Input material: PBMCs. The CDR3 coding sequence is TGTGCCAGCAGCTTAGCGGGGGTGACTGAAGCTTTCTTT. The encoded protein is CASSLAGVTEAFF.